The clone carrying this TCR beta chain came up once. These data belong to a study of blood T cell repertoires in COVID-19. Repertoires were generated with immunoSEQ multiplex PCR, while TCRdb's copy carries only in-frame clones and drops some. Of more than 250,000 clones listed, 85% are singletons. This CDR3 is built from 11 residues. The V gene's germline CDR1 is SQVTM and CDR2 ANQGSEA. The V end lost 0 bases, the J end lost 11 bases, and 10 bases lay between the germline ends. This sequence joins TRBV29-1 and TRBJ1-2; D is uncertain. The receptor was derived from a man aged 50 to 59 with active or convalescent COVID-19. Sequenced material: peripheral blood. This CDR3 is CSVEEEGLYTF. CDR3 DNA: TGCAGCGTTGAAGAAGAGGGTCTATACACCTTC.